Listed below are T cell receptor beta chains from one sample, sequenced in a study of blood T cell dynamics during melanoma immunotherapy. TCRdb keeps only in-frame clones here, not all; method: immunoSEQ multiplex PCR. Seen here are under 11,000 clones, roughly 85% observed once, and the top ten hold approximately 20%. The specimen comprised blood, sampled from a patient treated with checkpoint blockade. These receptor sequences come from a human donor with melanoma. Both conserved end residues are part of each CDR3. A D gene is named only where the DNA matches it firmly. Rows give clone size only sometimes, using once, few, many, or a class for an expanded clone.

V: TRBV9
J: TRBJ2-1
D: TRBD2
size: -
DNA: TGTGCCAGCAGCCGGACTAGCGGGCTGATCCCATATGAGCAGTTCTTC
CDR3: CASSRTSGLIPYEQFF

V: TRBV21-1
J: TRBJ2-7
D: -
size: -
DNA: TGTGCCAGCAACCGGGAAGAGCAGTACTTC
CDR3: CASNREEQYF

V: TRBV7-2
J: TRBJ2-1
D: -
size: -
DNA: TGTGCCAGCAGCCCTACGGACCAACCCTACAATGAGCAGTTCTTC
CDR3: CASSPTDQPYNEQFF

V: TRBV7-3
J: TRBJ2-1
D: TRBD2
size: -
DNA: TGTGCCAGCAGCTCTCAATTAGCGGGAGGGCCAGTTGGTGAGCAGTTCTTC
CDR3: CASSSQLAGGPVGEQFF

V: TRBV19
J: TRBJ2-2
D: -
size: -
DNA: TGTGAGAGGGCAGGTCAGGGGTCGGGCGGGGAGCTGTTTTTT
CDR3: CERAGQGSGGELFF

V: TRBV7-6
J: TRBJ2-1
D: TRBD2
size: -
DNA: TGTGCCAGCAGCTTAGCGGGACTAGCCGAAAGCTCCTACAATGAGCAGTTCTTC
CDR3: CASSLAGLAESSYNEQFF

V: TRBV28
J: TRBJ1-1
D: -
size: -
DNA: TGTGCCAGCCGGGACACCCTGAACACTGAAGCTTTCTTT
CDR3: CASRDTLNTEAFF

V: TRBV16
J: TRBJ2-3
D: -
size: -
DNA: TGTGCCAGCAGCCCATCTCGGGATAGCGCCCTATTGTTCGATACGCAGTATTTT
CDR3: CASSPSRDSALLFDTQYF

V: TRBV28
J: TRBJ1-4
D: -
size: -
DNA: TGTGCCAGCAGTTTTCTCCGACCCCCGGGGGCAACTAATGAAAAACTGTTTTTT
CDR3: CASSFLRPPGATNEKLFF

V: TRBV4-1
J: TRBJ2-3
D: TRBD2
size: few
DNA: TGCGCCAGCAGCCAAGCCCCTCCTCCTAGCGGGAGTGGAGATACGCAGTATTTT
CDR3: CASSQAPPPSGSGDTQYF

V: TRBV6-1
J: TRBJ2-3
D: -
size: -
DNA: TGTGCCAGCAGTGTAGGCGGTTACACAGATACGCAGTATTTT
CDR3: CASSVGGYTDTQYF

V: TRBV10-2
J: TRBJ2-2
D: TRBD2
size: -
DNA: TGCGCCAGCAGTTCTAGCGGGAGGGGGGTCGGGGAGCTGTTTTTT
CDR3: CASSSSGRGVGELFF

V: TRBV30
J: TRBJ2-5
D: -
size: -
DNA: TGTGCCTGCGGGGACTTTAGGGGAGAGACCCAGTACTTC
CDR3: CACGDFRGETQYF

V: TRBV5-5
J: TRBJ2-2
D: -
size: -
DNA: TGTGCCAGCAGCTTGGCCTGGGGGCAAGGGACCGGGGAGCTGTTTTTT
CDR3: CASSLAWGQGTGELFF

V: TRBV19
J: TRBJ2-7
D: TRBD2
size: few
DNA: TGTGCCAGTAGTAACTCCTCGACTAGCGGGAGGTTCGAGCAGTACTTC
CDR3: CASSNSSTSGRFEQYF

V: TRBV7-2
J: TRBJ1-3
D: -
size: -
DNA: TGTGCCAGCAGCCCGGGACGGATAGGCTCTGGAAACACCATATATTTT
CDR3: CASSPGRIGSGNTIYF

V: TRBV7-8
J: TRBJ2-1
D: -
size: -
DNA: TGTGCCAGCAGCTTGGTAAGCGGAGGGTACAATGAGCAGTTCTTC
CDR3: CASSLVSGGYNEQFF

V: TRBV11-2
J: TRBJ1-3
D: -
size: -
DNA: TGTGCCAGCAGCTTATATGGATCTGGAAACACCATATATTTT
CDR3: CASSLYGSGNTIYF

V: TRBV29-1
J: TRBJ2-1
D: TRBD2
size: -
DNA: TGCAGCGTTAAAGCGGGGGGATACAATGAGCAGTTCTTC
CDR3: CSVKAGGYNEQFF

V: TRBV5-1
J: TRBJ1-1
D: TRBD1
size: -
DNA: TGCGCCAGCAGCTTGGCCGGTGGGACAGCTAACACTGAAGCTTTCTTT
CDR3: CASSLAGGTANTEAFF

V: TRBV5-1
J: TRBJ1-5
D: TRBD1
size: -
DNA: TGCGCCAGCAGCTTGGCTCCGGGACAGAATCAGCCCCAGCATTTT
CDR3: CASSLAPGQNQPQHF

V: TRBV7-9
J: TRBJ2-2
D: -
size: -
DNA: TGTGCCAGCAGCATCGAGGGTTTCACCGGGGAGCTGTTTTTT
CDR3: CASSIEGFTGELFF

V: TRBV6-1
J: TRBJ2-7
D: TRBD2
size: -
DNA: TGTGCCAGCAGCGAAGCCGGCCTAGCGGGAGCCCGACCTTTTGAGCAGTACTTC
CDR3: CASSEAGLAGARPFEQYF

V: TRBV5-1
J: TRBJ2-1
D: -
size: -
DNA: TGCGCCAGCAGCTTGGTCCCCGATGTAAATGAGCAGTTCTTC
CDR3: CASSLVPDVNEQFF

V: TRBV5-6
J: TRBJ2-3
D: -
size: -
DNA: TGTGCCAGCAGCTCCTTAGACCGTGACTCCAGTACGCAGTATTTT
CDR3: CASSSLDRDSSTQYF